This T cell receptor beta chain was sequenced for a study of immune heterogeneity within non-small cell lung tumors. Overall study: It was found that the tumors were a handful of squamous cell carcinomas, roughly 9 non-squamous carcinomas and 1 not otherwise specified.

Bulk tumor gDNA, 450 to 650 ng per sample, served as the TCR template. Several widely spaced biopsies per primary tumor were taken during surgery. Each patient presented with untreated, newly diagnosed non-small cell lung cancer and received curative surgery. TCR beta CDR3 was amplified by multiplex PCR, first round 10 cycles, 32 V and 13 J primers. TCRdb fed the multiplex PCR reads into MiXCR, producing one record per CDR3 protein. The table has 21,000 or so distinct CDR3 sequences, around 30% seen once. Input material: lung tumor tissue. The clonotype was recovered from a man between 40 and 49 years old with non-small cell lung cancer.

The CDR3 is CASSLGKGMNTEAFF. CDR3 sequence (DNA): TGTGCCAGCAGCTTAGGGAAGGGCATGAACACTGAAGCTTTCTTT. This chain connects TRBV7-9 to TRBJ1-1; the D is unclear. CDR1 and CDR2 from the germline V gene are SEHNR and FQNEAQ (reference sequence). With 1 base removed from V and 0 bases from J, the gap between germline ends came to 9 bases. This CDR3 is 15 amino acids long.